The 10 T cell receptor beta chains presented below share a single source sample, sequenced in a study of early T cells in non-severe SARS-CoV-2 infection. TCRdb itself ran the 5' RACE reads through MiXCR, one entry per CDR3 protein. Of about 77,000 distinct CDR3 sequences listed, 5% are singletons. Specimen: whole blood, collected at baseline. The source is an adult who was a healthcare worker with PCR-confirmed SARS-CoV-2 infection or an uninfected control (not recorded which).

This chain links TRBV11-1 with TRBJ2-7, with a tentative D call TRBD2 (5 bases). The CDR3 is 12 residues long. CDR1 SGHAT and CDR2 FQDESV come from the germline V gene (reference sequence). Trimming took 2 bases from V and 7 from J, leaving 9 bases between them. The CDR3 sequence is CASSLWAGEQYF. The CDR3, as DNA: TGTGCCAGCAGCTTATGGGCGGGTGAGCAGTACTTC.

This clonotype was counted at least ten times. Here the CDR3 reads CAFSRQGVNTEAFF. The CDR3, as DNA: TGTGCCTTCTCGCGACAGGGGGTAAACACTGAAGCTTTCTTT. The V gene is TRBV30, the J gene TRBJ1-1; 9 bases are a match to TRBD1. Germline values: CDR1 GTSNPN, CDR2 SVGIG (reference sequence). V shed 7 bases, J shed 2 bases, and the junction held 8 bases outside the gene matches. The CDR3 has 14 residues.

This clonotype appeared many times. The chain recombines TRBV29-1 with TRBJ2-5, with 9 positions matching TRBD2. Germline lookup yields CDR1 SQVTM and CDR2 ANQGSEA. This CDR3 contains 15 residues. The V gene end was trimmed by 7 bases and the J gene end by 1 base; junction bases not matched to a gene: 10. The CDR3 protein is CSAPKISGGQETQYF. CDR3 sequence (DNA): TGCAGCGCCCCCAAGATTAGCGGGGGCCAAGAGACCCAGTACTTC.

This clonotype was observed a few times. This chain connects TRBV7-2 to TRBJ2-1; D unresolved. Per germline, CDR1 SGHTA and CDR2 FQGNSA. The CDR3 length is 11 residues. Between the trimmed V and J ends, which lost 6 bases and 8 bases, there was a span of 8 bases. The CDR3 DNA reads as TGTGCCAGCAGTTCCTTCGATGAGCAGTTCTTC. Translating it yields CASSSFDEQFF.

The sample holds many counts of this clonotype. The rearrangement links TRBV27 to TRBJ1-1, with unresolved D. Trimming shortened V by 8 bases and J by 1 base, and 17 bases separated the two germline ends. CDR3 size: 15 residues. Germline CDR1 MNHEY, CDR2 SMNVEV (reference sequence). The CDR3 nucleotides read TGTGCCAGCGGAGGTGGGGTTCGGGAGAACACTGAAGCTTTCTTT. Its translation: CASGGGVRENTEAFF.

The chain has TRBV2 and TRBJ2-1; 12 nucleotides line up with TRBD2. The J segment lost 0 bases and the V segment lost 9 bases, leaving 9 bases of the junction unmatched. CDR1 SNHLY and CDR2 FYNNEI come from the germline V gene. The CDR3 length is 17 residues. The DNA for the CDR3 is TGTGCCAGTTCAGCTAGCGGGAGGGGTCTCTCCTACAATGAGCAGTTCTTC. Translating gives CASSASGRGLSYNEQFF.

This clonotype occurred many times. V is TRBV9 and J is TRBJ1-2; a possible D gene is TRBD1 (6 bases). V gave up 0 bases and J gave up 3 bases, with 15 bases separating them. Germline CDR1 reads SGDLS; CDR2 reads YYNGEE. This CDR3 has 16 residues. The CDR3 nucleotides read TGTGCCAGCAGCGTAGACGTGAGGAAGGGGGACTATGGCTACACCTTC. This encodes CASSVDVRKGDYGYTF.

The chain couples TRBV14 to TRBJ2-6; D assignment may be TRBD1 or TRBD2 (6 bases each). The CDR3 runs to 17 residues. Germline assignment: CDR1 SGHDN and CDR2 FVKESK. Trimming removed 4 bases from V and 1 base from J, with 14 bases in between. The CDR3 is CASSRGAGDSGANVLTF. The CDR3 region has the DNA TGTGCCAGCAGCCGCGGGGCAGGGGATTCTGGGGCCAACGTCCTGACTTTC.

The chain is built from TRBV4-2 and TRBJ2-6; 8 nucleotides line up with TRBD1. Germline V gene sequence: CDR1 LGHNA, CDR2 YNFKEQ. This CDR3 has 16 residues. V lost 6 bases and J lost 0; bases outside the gene matches: 4. The CDR3 coding sequence is TGTGCCAGCAGTGATACAGGGGGCTCTGGGGCCAACGTCCTGACTTTC. This gives the protein CASSDTGGSGANVLTF.

This clonotype was detected ten times or more. The V call is TRBV7-9, the J call TRBJ2-7; D may be TRBD1 (6 bases). V was trimmed by 5 bases and J by 4 bases, leaving 18 bases between them. Germline CDR1 is SEHNR and CDR2 is FQNEAQ (reference sequence). This CDR3 spans 15 amino acids. The CDR3 DNA follows: TGTGCCAGCAGCGGAGAGGTACAGGGTGCTTACGAGCAGTACTTC. Protein product: CASSGEVQGAYEQYF.